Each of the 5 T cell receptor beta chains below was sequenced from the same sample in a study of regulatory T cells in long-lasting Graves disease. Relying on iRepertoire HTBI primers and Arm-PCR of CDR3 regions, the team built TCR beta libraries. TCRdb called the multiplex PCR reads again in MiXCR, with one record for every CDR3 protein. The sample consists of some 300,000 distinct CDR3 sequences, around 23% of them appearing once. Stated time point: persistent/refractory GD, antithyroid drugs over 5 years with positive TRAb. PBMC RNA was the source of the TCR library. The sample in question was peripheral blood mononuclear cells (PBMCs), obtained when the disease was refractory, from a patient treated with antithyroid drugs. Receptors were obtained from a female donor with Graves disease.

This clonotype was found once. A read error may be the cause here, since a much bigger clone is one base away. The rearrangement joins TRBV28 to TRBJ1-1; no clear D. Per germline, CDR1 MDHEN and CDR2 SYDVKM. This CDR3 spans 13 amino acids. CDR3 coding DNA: TGTGCCAACAGTTCGAGGGTGGGTACTGAAGCTTTCTTT. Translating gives CANSSRVGTEAFF.

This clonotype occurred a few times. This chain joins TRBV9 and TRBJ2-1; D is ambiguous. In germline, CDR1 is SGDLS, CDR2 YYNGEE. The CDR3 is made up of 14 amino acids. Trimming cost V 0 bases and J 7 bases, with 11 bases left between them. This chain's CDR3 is CASSVDGRTNEQFF. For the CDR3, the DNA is TGTGCCAGCAGCGTAGATGGCAGAACTAATGAGCAGTTCTTC.

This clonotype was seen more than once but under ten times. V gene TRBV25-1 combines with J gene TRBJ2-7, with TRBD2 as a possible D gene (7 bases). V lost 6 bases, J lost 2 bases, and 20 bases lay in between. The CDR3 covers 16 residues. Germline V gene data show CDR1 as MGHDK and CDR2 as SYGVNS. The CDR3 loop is CASRSGGRGGAYEQYF. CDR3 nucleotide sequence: TGTGCCAGCAGATCTGGTGGGAGGGGGGGGGCCTACGAGCAGTACTTC.

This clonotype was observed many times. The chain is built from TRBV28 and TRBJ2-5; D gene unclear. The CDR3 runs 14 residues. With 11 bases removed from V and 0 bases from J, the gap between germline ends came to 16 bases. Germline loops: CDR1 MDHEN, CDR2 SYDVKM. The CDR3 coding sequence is TGTGCCTGCTCCCTATACTCGTACCAAGAGACCCAGTACTTC. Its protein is CACSLYSYQETQYF.

CDR3 bases: TGTGCCAGTGCTGGACAGGGGCGAAATGAAAAACTGTTTTTT. It specifies CASAGQGRNEKLFF. The chain links TRBV19 to TRBJ1-4, with TRBD1 matching over 9 bases. V shed 8 bases and J 5 bases; nucleotides not matched to a gene: 6. The length of the CDR3 is 14 residues. The germline gives CDR1 LNHDA, CDR2 SQIVND (reference sequence).